These 2 T cell receptor beta chains were sequenced from one sample in a study of blood T cells in healthy people across ages. Using a J-beta primer mix together with a sample-barcoded 5' primer, a second PCR was run for about 7 to 12 cycles. TCRdb recomputed calls from the 5' RACE reads with MiXCR, one row per CDR3 protein. The repertoire holds around 1,000,000 distinct CDR3 sequences, with approximately 25% as singletons. These data also formed part of another study, on T cells of mothers and their children.

Sample: blood. Receptors were obtained from a girl aged 2-10 years in good health.

The genes are TRBV29-1 and TRBJ1-1; no clear D. This CDR3 has 14 residues. Germline assignment: CDR1 SQVTM and CDR2 ANQGSEA. Trimming removed 7 bases at V and 0 bases at J, with 15 bases between. In DNA form, the CDR3 reads TGCAGCGCCGTCCTGCACATCATGAACACTGAAGCTTTCTTT. The encoded protein is CSAVLHIMNTEAFF.

This clonotype was recorded a few times. The CDR3 region is CASSPRGGSSGNEQFF. CDR3 nucleotides: TGTGCCAGCAGTCCTCGAGGAGGCTCTTCCGGGAATGAGCAGTTCTTC. V usage is TRBV12-3 or TRBV12-4 and J usage is TRBJ2-1; possible D gene TRBD2, 5 bases. This CDR3 is 16 amino acids long. Trimming took 5 bases from V and 7 from J, leaving 21 bases between them.